The clone carrying this T cell receptor beta chain was counted a few times. The antigen remains undetermined. Germline is not matched at one junction end, which may reflect a read error. The CDR3 is made up of 18 amino acids. The V gene's germline CDR1 is SGHVS and CDR2 FQNEAQ. The entry originates in a study of identical twins. The study's findings and limits: While abundant cord blood beta clonotypes carried fewer insertions, memory repertoires showed no such pattern.

TCRdb used MiXCR to reprocess the 5' RACE reads, holding one entry per CDR3 protein. The profile shows hundreds of thousands of distinct CDR3 sequences, less than 9% of them singletons. These data were also reused for a study on yellow fever vaccine responses in identical twins.

The sequence derives from a woman aged 18 to 35 in good health. The V call is TRBV7-8, the J call TRBJ2-2, with 13 bases matching TRBD2. Sequences were obtained from PBMCs. CDR3 residues: CASSFRTSGRFYTGELLF. CDR3 sequence (DNA): TGTGCCAGCAGCTTCAGGACTAGCGGGAGATTTTACACCGGGGAGCTGCTTTTT.